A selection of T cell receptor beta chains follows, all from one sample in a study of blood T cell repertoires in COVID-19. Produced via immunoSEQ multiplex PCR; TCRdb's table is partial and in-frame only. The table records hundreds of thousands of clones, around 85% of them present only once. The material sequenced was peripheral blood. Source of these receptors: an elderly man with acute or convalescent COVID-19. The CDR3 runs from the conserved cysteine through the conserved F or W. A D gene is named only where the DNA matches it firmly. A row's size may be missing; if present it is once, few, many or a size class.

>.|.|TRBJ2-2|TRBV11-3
CASSSPQFPGELFF
TGTGCCAGCAGCTCTCCACAGTTTCCCGGGGAGCTGTTTTTT
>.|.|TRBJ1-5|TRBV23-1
CASSQLTTGFNQPQHF
TGCGCCAGCAGTCAACTCACTACAGGATTCAATCAGCCCCAGCATTTT
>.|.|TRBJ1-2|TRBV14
CASSQAREQGNYGYTF
TGTGCCAGCAGCCAAGCCCGGGAACAGGGAAACTATGGCTACACCTTC
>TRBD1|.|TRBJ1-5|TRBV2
CASTETGTGVSNQPQHF
TGTGCCAGCACCGAGACCGGGACAGGGGTTAGCAATCAGCCCCAGCATTTT
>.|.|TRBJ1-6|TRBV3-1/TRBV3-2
CASSQDTRRGVNSPLHF
TGTGCCAGCAGCCAAGATACCCGTCGGGGGGTGAATTCACCCCTCCACTTT
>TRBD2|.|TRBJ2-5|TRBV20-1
CSASGLAGGPGETQYF
TGCAGTGCTAGTGGGCTAGCGGGAGGGCCGGGAGAGACCCAGTACTTC
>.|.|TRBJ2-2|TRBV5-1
CASRWGGNTGELFF
TGCGCCAGCAGGTGGGGCGGTAACACCGGGGAGCTGTTTTTT
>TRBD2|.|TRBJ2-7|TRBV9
CASSPRWSKPAGARGDPYEQYF
TGTGCCAGCAGCCCGCGATGGTCGAAGCCAGCGGGAGCGCGGGGGGACCCCTACGAGCAGTACTTC
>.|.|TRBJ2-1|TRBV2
CASSEALPGSNEQFF
TGTGCCAGCAGTGAAGCGCTTCCGGGTAGCAATGAGCAGTTCTTC
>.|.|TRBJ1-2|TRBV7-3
CASSSHQRTGGQTAYGYTF
TGTGCCAGCAGCTCACACCAGAGGACCGGAGGACAGACCGCCTATGGCTACACCTTC
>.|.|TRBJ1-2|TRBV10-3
CATHTGYGYTF
TGTGCCACCCACACGGGCTATGGCTACACCTTC
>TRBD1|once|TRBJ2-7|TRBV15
CATSRARDRVYEQYF
TGTGCCACCAGCAGGGCCCGGGACAGGGTCTACGAGCAGTACTTC
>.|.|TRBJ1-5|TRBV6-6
CASGPGLSNQPQHF
TGTGCCAGCGGGCCGGGACTGTCCAATCAGCCCCAGCATTTT
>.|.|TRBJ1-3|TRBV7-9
CASSPGTSGNTIYF
TGTGCCAGCAGCCCCGGGACAAGCGGAAACACCATATATTTT
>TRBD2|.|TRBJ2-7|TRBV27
CASSWAKGLGPYEQYF
TGTGCCAGCAGTTGGGCAAAGGGACTAGGGCCCTACGAGCAGTACTTC
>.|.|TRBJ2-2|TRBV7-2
CASSYRWTGELFF
TGTGCCAGCAGTTATCGGTGGACCGGGGAGCTGTTTTTT
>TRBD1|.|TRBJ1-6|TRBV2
CASTVGTGANSPLHF
TGTGCCAGCACCGTAGGGACAGGGGCAAATTCACCCCTCCACTTT
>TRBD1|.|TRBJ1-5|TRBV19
CASSTRQGIQPQHF
TGTGCCAGTAGTACTCGACAGGGGATACAGCCCCAGCATTTT
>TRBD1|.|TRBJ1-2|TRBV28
CVTWTGTFYGYTF
TGTGTCACTTGGACAGGGACTTTCTATGGCTACACCTTC
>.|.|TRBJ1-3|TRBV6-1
CASSEGPGAGNTIYF
TGTGCCAGCAGTGAAGGTCCAGGGGCCGGAAACACCATATATTTT
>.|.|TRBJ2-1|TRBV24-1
CATSDSPGYNEQFF
TGTGCCACCAGTGATTCCCCGGGTTACAATGAGCAGTTCTTC
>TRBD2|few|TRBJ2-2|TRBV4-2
CASSPPGLGPTGELFF
TGTGCCAGCAGCCCGCCGGGACTAGGCCCCACCGGGGAGCTGTTTTTT
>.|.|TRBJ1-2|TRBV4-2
CASSQDGNGDGGYTF
TGTGCCAGCAGCCAAGATGGTAACGGAGACGGTGGCTACACCTTC
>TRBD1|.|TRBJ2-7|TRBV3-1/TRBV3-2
CASSQDHRGSYEQYF
TGTGCCAGCAGCCAGGACCACAGGGGTTCCTACGAGCAGTACTTC
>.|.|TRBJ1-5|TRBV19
CASSISRTSGTNQPQHF
TGTGCCAGTAGTATATCACGTACCTCAGGGACAAATCAGCCCCAGCATTTT
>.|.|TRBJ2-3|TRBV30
CAWSVPIAGTDTQYF
TGTGCCTGGAGTGTACCGATAGCGGGCACAGATACGCAGTATTTT
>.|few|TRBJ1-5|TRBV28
CASSLLLGPGNQPQHF
TGTGCCAGCAGTTTATTACTGGGGCCGGGCAATCAGCCCCAGCATTTT
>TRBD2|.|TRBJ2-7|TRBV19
CASSILREGKGAYEQYF
TGTGCCAGTAGTATACTAAGGGAGGGAAAGGGCGCCTACGAGCAGTACTTC
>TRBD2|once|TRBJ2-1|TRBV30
CAWRPLRGGADEQFF
TGTGCCTGGCGTCCCCTTCGGGGGGGCGCAGATGAGCAGTTCTTC
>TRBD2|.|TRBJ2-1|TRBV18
CASSSWTSDEQFF
TGTGCCAGCTCATCTTGGACTAGCGATGAGCAGTTCTTC
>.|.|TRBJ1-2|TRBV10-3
CAISESTGGNYGYTF
TGTGCCATCAGTGAGTCGACGGGGGGTAACTATGGCTACACCTTC
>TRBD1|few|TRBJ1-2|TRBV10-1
CASWGQIIINYGYTF
TGCGCCAGCTGGGGACAGATTATAATTAACTATGGCTACACCTTC
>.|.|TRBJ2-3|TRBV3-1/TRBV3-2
CASSQAWDISPYF
TGTGCCAGCAGCCAAGCCTGGGACATCTCTCCGTATTTT
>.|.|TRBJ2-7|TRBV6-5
CAMSDRRPPYEQYF
TGTGCCATGTCGGACAGACGGCCCCCCTACGAGCAGTACTTC
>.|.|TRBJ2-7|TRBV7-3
CASSLNAGAYEQYF
TGTGCCAGCAGCTTAAACGCGGGTGCCTACGAGCAGTACTTC
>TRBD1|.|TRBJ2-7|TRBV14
CASSPRQGALYEQYF
TGTGCCAGCAGCCCAAGACAGGGGGCATTGTACGAGCAGTACTTC
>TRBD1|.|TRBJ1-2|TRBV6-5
CATLKGATGYGYTF
TGTGCCACCCTGAAGGGGGCGACTGGCTATGGCTACACCTTC
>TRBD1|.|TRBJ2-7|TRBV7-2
CASSLGGDRVYEQYF
TGTGCCAGCAGCTTGGGGGGGGACAGGGTCTACGAGCAGTACTTC
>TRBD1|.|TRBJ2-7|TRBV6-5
CASTPTGAYEQYF
TGTGCCAGCACCCCGACAGGGGCCTACGAGCAGTACTTC
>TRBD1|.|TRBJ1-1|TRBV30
CAWSDIQGAHTEAFF
TGTGCCTGGAGTGACATACAGGGGGCGCACACTGAAGCTTTCTTT